This T cell receptor beta chain was retrieved from a study of early T cells in non-severe SARS-CoV-2 infection (dated by TCRdb to the early 2020s). For context, the study as a whole: TCR sequencing used bulk RNA from unsorted whole blood, so alpha and beta chains could not be paired.

This was a case-control study nested in a cohort of healthcare workers in London, UK, who had nasopharyngeal swab PCR tests and blood samples taken every week. Healthcare workers were recruited between 23 and 31 March 2020, during the week of the UK lockdown, and were followed weekly for up to about 15 weeks. Points on this clonotype: Its antigen remains unidentified. The input lacks base qualities; no much larger clone sits a single base away.

The V end gives up 6 bases and the J end 1 base, leaving 7 bases in the junction not matched to a gene. The CDR3, cysteine through phenylalanine, is 15 amino acids long. The CDR3 DNA has 45 bases and is translated from base 1. Receptors were amplified or captured by 5' RACE. The sample was run on a NextSeq 500. To correct for sequencing error and PCR bias, the TCR library protocol tagged individual cDNA molecules with unique molecular identifiers. Sequencing covered both TCR alpha and beta chains, and within each sample the abundances of alpha and beta sequences were tightly co-correlated. In the original analysis: V gene, J gene and CDR3 annotation of TCR sequences was performed with Decombinator V4. Expanded TCRs were defined as changing significantly between any two time points under a Poisson model with p below 0.0001. TCR abundances were normalised to the total number of TCRs sequenced per sample and expressed as counts per million. TRAV1-2 paired with TRAJ12, TRAJ20 or TRAJ33 defined MAIT TCRs, while TRAV10 paired with TRAJ18 defined iNKT TCRs. VDJdb, accessed 1 November 2021, was searched for CMV, EBV and SARS-CoV-2 annotated TCRs, with TCRs annotated for multiple antigens excluded. TCRdb handled the public reads itself, with Q25 trimming in fastp and clone calling in MiXCR, and kept productive beta chains. Every CDR3 protein is listed once, alongside the most common genes and DNA of its rows. The V and J calls were not made by the authors but by TCRdb's processing. For this sample the table gives 87,000 or so distinct CDR3 sequences, of which 12% to 15% were detected only once. The top ten clonotypes cover around 5.8% of the sample.

The paper as a whole reports these results and caveats: VDJdb matching was skewed toward anti-spike CD8 responses and likely underestimated virus-specific expansions, missing private and CD4 specificities.

The receptor comes from an adult who was a healthcare worker with PCR-confirmed SARS-CoV-2 infection or an uninfected control (not recorded which). Sequencing input: whole blood. The chain was built from TRBV12-3 or TRBV12-4 and TRBJ1-1; 8 bases in between match TRBD1. The DNA reads as follows: TGTGCCAGCAGACTTAGCGGACAGGGGAACACTGAAGCTTTCTTT. It codes for CASRLSGQGNTEAFF.